The TCR beta chain under discussion was sequenced for a study of T cell clusters in autoimmune cytopenias. TRB was amplified from roughly 250 ng of peripheral blood genomic DNA per sample. This clonotype is identified as medium-sized (0.01 to 0.1%) from frequency. Multiplex touch-down PCR amplified TRB using TRB-A and TRB-B pools in one tube. For each CDR3 protein, TCRdb gives one entry from its re-call of the multiplex PCR reads, without DNA. Across around 4,300 distinct CDR3 sequences, the top ten clones capture roughly 10% of the sample. Germline values: CDR1 MNHEY, CDR2 SVGAGI. The CDR3 spans 15 residues. The same sample was also used in a study of T cell repertoires in aging, cancer and after chemotherapy.

The source material was peripheral blood. The chain links TRBV6-5 to TRBJ1-5; as DNA is missing, the TRBD1 call by TCRdb cannot be tested. The sequence was obtained from a human donor in good health. CDR3 protein: CASSQDRLSNQPQHF.